Listed here is a single T cell receptor (beta chain). The read terminates 3 residues before the CDR3 end, so the remaining end is supplied by the germline J gene. The table came from immunoSEQ multiplex PCR; TCRdb's copy has only in-frame clones and leaves some out. This sample's clone table lists tens of thousands of clones. The sample is drawn from a study of T cells in women clearing cervical HPV infection. The CDR3 runs to 15 residues. The V segment lost 0 bases and the J segment 3 bases; nucleotides outside the gene matches: 4. Germline loops: CDR1 SGHDT, CDR2 YYEEEE. The J gene is TRBJ2-5, the V gene TRBV5-6, with TRBD1 matching 8 bases. The specimen was blood buffy coat. This receptor was identified in a woman between 18 and 75 years old with a cervical HPV16 infection that either progressed to CIN3+ or cleared (not recorded which). CDR3: CASSLATGVEETQYF. The CDR3 bases that were read are TGTGCCAGCAGCTTGGCGACAGGGGTGGAAGAGACC.